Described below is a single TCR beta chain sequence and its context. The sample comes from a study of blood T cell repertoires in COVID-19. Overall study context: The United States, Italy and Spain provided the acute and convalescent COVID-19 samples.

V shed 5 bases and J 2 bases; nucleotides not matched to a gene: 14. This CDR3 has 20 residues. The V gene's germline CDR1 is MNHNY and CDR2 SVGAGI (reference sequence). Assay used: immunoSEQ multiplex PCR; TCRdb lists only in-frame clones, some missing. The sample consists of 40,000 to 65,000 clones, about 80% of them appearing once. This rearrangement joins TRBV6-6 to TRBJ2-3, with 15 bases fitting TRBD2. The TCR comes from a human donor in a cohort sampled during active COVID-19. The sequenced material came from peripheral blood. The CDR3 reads CASSPDGLAGGPWVTDTQYF. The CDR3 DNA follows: TGTGCCAGCAGTCCTGATGGACTAGCGGGAGGGCCTTGGGTCACAGATACGCAGTATTTT.